This T cell receptor (beta chain) emerged from a study of blood T cells in healthy people across ages. Germline V CDR1 and CDR2: SQVTM, ANQGSEA. This CDR3 is built from 15 residues. Primed by a sample-barcoded 5' primer and a J-beta primer mix, a second PCR proceeded for about 6 to 11 cycles. TCRdb independently ran MiXCR on the 5' RACE reads; one entry per CDR3 protein. The table lists over 700,000 distinct CDR3 sequences, roughly 25% of them singletons. Investigators took 8.5 to 10 milliliters of peripheral blood from every donor. This sample also appeared in a second study, on T cells of mothers and their children. Turning to that study: Samples came from a few healthy Caucasian mothers and their six children. cDNA synthesis used all extracted RNA, 1.5 ug per 15 ul. M1S, a second-PCR primer, added sample barcodes and 2-4 random nucleotides.

The sequence came from a boy aged 5-17 years in good health. The sequenced material came from blood. The rearrangement joins TRBV29-1 to TRBJ2-5; 7 nucleotides line up with TRBD1. TRBJ2-7 matches the DNA end more closely, so the J call is doubtful. The CDR3 coding sequence is TGCAGCGTTGGACTGGACAGGCTTAGTTCCTACGAGCAGTACTTC. Translated, it gives CSVGLDRLSSYEQYF.